This T cell receptor beta chain derives from a study of circulating CD8 cells and anti-PD-1 response in melanoma. Study as a whole: Patients received intravenous nivolumab, 3 mg/kg, every 2 weeks. Six of 13 patients had prior targeted therapy or immunotherapy; seven did not. Complete or partial response defined responders; stable or progressive disease, non-responders.

Study observations and caveats: Most experiments lacked replicates.

TCR libraries were prepared from roughly 15 ng of total RNA with the QIAseq Immune Repertoire TCR panel. TCRdb itself ran the reads through MiXCR, one entry per CDR3 protein. Among over 450 distinct CDR3 sequences listed, roughly 9.3% were seen once. From live CD3+CD8+TCRalphabeta+ cells, four PD-1 and/or TIGIT subsets were sorted. To note about this clonotype: Its antigen is unidentified.

Germline V gene data show CDR1 as SNHLY and CDR2 as FYNNEI. V gave up 5 bases and J gave up 2 bases, with 7 bases separating them. The CDR3 is 12 amino acids. Sequencing was performed on CD8+ T cells from PBMCs, taken at baseline or after one month of anti-PD-1 therapy (not recorded which). The receptor was isolated from a human donor with melanoma. The gene calls are TRBV2 and TRBJ2-7, with D possibly matching TRBD2 (6 bases). The CDR3 is CASSPGAYEQYF. The DNA for the CDR3 is TGTGCCAGCAGTCCGGGGGCCTACGAGCAGTACTTC.